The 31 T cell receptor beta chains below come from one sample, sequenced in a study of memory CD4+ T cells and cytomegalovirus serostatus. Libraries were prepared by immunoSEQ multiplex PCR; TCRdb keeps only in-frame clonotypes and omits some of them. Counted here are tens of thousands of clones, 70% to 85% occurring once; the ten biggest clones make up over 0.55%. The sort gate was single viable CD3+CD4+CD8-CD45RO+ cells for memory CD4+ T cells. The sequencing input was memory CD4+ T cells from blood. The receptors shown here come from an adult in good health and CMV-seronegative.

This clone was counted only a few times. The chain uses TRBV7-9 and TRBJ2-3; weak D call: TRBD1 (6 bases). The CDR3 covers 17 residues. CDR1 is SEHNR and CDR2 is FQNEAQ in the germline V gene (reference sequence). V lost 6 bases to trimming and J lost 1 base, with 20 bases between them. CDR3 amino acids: CASRRNIGGSGTDTQYF. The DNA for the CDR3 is TGTGCCAGCAGACGAAATATTGGGGGCTCAGGCACAGATACGCAGTATTTT.

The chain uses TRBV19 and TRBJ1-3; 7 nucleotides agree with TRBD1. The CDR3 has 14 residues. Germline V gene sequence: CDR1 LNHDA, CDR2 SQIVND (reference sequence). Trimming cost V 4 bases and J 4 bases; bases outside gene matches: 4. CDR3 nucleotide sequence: TGTGCCAGTAGTAGCCGGGACAGCGGAAACACCATATATTTT. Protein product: CASSSRDSGNTIYF.

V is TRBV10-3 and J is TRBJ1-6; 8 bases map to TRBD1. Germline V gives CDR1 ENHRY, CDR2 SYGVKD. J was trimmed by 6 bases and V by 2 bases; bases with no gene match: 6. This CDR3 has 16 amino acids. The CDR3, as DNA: TGTGCCATCAGTGAGCTGGGAGGACAGGGTAATTCACCCCTCCACTTT. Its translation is CAISELGGQGNSPLHF.

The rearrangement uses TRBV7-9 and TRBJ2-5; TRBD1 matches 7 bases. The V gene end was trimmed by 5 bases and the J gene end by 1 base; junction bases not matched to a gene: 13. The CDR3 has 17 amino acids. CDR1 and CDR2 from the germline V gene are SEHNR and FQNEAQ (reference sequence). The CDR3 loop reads CASSSNRGPAPQETQYF. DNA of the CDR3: TGTGCCAGCAGCAGTAACAGGGGTCCTGCCCCCCAAGAGACCCAGTACTTC.

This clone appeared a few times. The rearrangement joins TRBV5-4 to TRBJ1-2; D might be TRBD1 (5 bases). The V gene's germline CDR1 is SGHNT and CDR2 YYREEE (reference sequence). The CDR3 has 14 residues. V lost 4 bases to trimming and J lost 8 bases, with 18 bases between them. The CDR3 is CASSVPGRPGGYTF. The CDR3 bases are TGTGCCAGCAGCGTACCGGGACGCCCTGGGGGCTACACCTTC.

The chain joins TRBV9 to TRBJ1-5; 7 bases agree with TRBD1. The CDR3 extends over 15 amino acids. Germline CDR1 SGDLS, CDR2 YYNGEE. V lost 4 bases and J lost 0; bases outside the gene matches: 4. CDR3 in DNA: TGTGCCAGCAGCCCGGGACAGAATAGCAATCAGCCCCAGCATTTT. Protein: CASSPGQNSNQPQHF.

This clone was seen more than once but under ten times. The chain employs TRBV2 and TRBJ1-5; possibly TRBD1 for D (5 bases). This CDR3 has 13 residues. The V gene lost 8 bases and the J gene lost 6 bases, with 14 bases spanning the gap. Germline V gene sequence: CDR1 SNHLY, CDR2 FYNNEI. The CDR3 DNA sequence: TGTGCCAGCGCTGTGGGGCTGGTTCAGCCCCAGCATTTT. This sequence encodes CASAVGLVQPQHF.

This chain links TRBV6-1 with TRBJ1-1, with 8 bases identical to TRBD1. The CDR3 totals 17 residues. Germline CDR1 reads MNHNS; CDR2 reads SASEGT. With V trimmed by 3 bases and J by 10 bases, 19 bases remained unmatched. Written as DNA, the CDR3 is TGTGCCAGCAGTGATGTTTCAGGGGGCGCGGGTCGAGGTGGAGCTTTCTTT. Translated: CASSDVSGGAGRGGAFF.

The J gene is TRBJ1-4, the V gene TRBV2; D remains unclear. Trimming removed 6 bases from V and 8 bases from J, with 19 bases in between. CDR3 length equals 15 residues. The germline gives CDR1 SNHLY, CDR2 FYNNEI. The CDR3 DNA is TGTGCCAGCAGATCCCTCGCCGGCTCTGCGGAAAAACTGTTTTTT. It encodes CASRSLAGSAEKLFF.

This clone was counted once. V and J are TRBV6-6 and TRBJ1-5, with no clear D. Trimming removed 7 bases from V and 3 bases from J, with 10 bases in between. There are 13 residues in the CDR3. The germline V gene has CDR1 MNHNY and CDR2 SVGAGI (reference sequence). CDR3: CASTPGNNQPQHF. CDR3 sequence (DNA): TGTGCCAGCACCCCGGGCAACAATCAGCCCCAGCATTTT.

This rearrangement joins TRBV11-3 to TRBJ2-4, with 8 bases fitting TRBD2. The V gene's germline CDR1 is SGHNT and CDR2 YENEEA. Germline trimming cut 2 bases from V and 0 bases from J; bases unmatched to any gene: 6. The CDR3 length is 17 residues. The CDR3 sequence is CASSLTGTRGAKNIQYF. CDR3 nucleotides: TGTGCCAGCAGCTTAACCGGGACTAGGGGAGCCAAAAACATTCAGTACTTC.

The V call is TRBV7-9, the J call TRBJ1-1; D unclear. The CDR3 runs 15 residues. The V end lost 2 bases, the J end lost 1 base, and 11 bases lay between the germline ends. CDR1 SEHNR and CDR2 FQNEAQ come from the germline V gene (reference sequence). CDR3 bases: TGTGCCAGCAGCTTAAAGTCATGGCAGAACACTGAAGCTTTCTTT. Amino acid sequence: CASSLKSWQNTEAFF.

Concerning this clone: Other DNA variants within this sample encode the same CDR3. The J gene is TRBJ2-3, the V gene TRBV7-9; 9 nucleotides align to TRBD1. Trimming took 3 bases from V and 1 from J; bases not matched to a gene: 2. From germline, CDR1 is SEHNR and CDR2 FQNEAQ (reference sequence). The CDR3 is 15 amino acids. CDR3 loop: CASSLGQGRTDTQYF. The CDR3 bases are TGTGCCAGCAGCTTGGGACAGGGCCGCACAGATACGCAGTATTTT. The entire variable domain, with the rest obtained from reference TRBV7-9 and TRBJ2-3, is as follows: DTGVSQNPRHKITKRGQNVTFRCDPISEHNRLYWYRQTLGQGPEFLTYFQNEAQLEKSRLLSDRFSAERPKGSFSTLEIQRTEQGDSAMYLCASSLGQGRTDTQYFGPGTRLTVL.

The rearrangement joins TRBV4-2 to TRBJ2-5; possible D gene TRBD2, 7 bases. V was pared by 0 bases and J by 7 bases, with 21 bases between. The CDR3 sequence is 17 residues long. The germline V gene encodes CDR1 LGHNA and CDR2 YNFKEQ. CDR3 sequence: CASSQEFAGATVGTQYF. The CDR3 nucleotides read TGTGCCAGCAGCCAAGAGTTCGCGGGGGCCACTGTAGGGACCCAGTACTTC.

The CDR3 loop reads CASSPRGGRYTDTQYF. The CDR3 DNA follows: TGTGCCAGCAGCCCTCGGGGCGGGCGTTACACAGATACGCAGTATTTT. This sequence joins TRBV9 and TRBJ2-3, with D perhaps given as TRBD1 or TRBD2 (5 bases each). Germline CDR1 reads SGDLS; CDR2 reads YYNGEE. V was pared by 4 bases and J by 2 bases, with 17 bases between. This CDR3 region has 16 residues.

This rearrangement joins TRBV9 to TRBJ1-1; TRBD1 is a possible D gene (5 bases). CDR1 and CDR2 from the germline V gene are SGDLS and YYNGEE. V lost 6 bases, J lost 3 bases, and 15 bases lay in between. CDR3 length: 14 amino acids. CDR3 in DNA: TGTGCCAGCAACCCTAGGGGCTACGACACTGAAGCTTTCTTT. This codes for CASNPRGYDTEAFF.

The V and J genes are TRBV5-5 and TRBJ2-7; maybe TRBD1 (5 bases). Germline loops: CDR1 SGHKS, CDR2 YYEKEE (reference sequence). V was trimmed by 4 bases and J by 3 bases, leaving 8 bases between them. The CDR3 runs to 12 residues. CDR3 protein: CASSQGFYEQYF. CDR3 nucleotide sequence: TGTGCCAGCAGCCAGGGCTTCTACGAGCAGTACTTC.

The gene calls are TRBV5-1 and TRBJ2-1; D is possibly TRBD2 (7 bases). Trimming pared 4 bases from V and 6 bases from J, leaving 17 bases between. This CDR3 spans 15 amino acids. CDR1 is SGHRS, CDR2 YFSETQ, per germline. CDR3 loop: CASSPGGVVVNEQFF. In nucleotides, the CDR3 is TGCGCCAGCAGCCCGGGGGGCGTAGTCGTCAATGAGCAGTTCTTC.

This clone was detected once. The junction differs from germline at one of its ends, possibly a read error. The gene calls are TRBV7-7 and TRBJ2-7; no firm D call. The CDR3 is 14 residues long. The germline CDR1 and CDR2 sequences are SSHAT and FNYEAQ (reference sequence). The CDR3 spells CASSLGPEGYEQYF. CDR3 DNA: TGTGCTAGCAGCTTAGGGCCGGAAGGTTACGAGCAGTACTTC.

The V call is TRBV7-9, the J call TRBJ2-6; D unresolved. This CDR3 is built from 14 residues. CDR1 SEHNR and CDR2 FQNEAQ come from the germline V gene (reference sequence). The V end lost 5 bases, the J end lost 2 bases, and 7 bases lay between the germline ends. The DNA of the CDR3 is TGTGCCAGCAGCCCCTCGACTGGGGCCAACGTCCTGACTTTC. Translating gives CASSPSTGANVLTF.

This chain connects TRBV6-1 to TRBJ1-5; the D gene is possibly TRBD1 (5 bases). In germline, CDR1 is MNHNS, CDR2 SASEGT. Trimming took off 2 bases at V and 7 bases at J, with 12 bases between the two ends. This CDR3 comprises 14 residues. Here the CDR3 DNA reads TGTGCCAGCAGTGAAACCGGGGGAGGGCAGCCCCAGCATTTT. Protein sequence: CASSETGGGQPQHF.

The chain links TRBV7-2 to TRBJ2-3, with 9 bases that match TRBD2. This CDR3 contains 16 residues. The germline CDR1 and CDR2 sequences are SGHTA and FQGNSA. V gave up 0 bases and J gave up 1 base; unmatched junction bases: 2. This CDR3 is CASSLARTSGTDTQYF. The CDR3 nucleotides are TGTGCCAGCAGCTTAGCGCGGACTAGCGGCACAGATACGCAGTATTTT.

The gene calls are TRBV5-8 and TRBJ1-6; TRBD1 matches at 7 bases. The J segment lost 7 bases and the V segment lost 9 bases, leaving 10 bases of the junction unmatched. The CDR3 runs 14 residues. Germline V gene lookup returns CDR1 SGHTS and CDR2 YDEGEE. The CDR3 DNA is TGTGCCATCGAGACAGGGCGACAGAATTCACCCCTCCACTTT. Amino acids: CAIETGRQNSPLHF.

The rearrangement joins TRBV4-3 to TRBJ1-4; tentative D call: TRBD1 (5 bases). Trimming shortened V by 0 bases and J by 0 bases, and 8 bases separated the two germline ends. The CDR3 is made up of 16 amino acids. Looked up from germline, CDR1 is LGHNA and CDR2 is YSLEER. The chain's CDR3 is CASSQDLGATNEKLFF. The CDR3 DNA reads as TGCGCCAGCAGCCAAGATTTGGGGGCAACTAATGAAAAACTGTTTTTT.

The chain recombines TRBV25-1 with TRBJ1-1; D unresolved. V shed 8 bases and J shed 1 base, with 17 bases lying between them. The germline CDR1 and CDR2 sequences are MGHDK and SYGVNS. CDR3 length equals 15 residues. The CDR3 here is CASAPRGQRNTEAFF. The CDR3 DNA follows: TGTGCCAGCGCCCCACGGGGTCAGAGGAACACTGAAGCTTTCTTT.

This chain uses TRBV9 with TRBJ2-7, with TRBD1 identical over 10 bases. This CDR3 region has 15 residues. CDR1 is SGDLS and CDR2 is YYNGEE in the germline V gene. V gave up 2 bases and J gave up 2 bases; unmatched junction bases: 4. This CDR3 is CASSVGTGETYEQYF. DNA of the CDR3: TGTGCCAGCAGCGTGGGGACAGGGGAAACCTACGAGCAGTACTTC.

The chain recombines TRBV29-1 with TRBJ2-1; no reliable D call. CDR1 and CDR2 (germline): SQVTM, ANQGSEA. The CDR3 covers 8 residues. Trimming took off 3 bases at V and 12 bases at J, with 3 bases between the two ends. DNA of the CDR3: TGCAGCGTTGAGGGGCAGTTCTTC. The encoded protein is CSVEGQFF.

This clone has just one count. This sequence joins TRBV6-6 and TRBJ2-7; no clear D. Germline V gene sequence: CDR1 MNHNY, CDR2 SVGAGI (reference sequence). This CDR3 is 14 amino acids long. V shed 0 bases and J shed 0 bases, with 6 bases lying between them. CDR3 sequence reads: CASSYSFSSYEQYF. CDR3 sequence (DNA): TGTGCCAGCAGTTACTCTTTCAGCTCCTACGAGCAGTACTTC.

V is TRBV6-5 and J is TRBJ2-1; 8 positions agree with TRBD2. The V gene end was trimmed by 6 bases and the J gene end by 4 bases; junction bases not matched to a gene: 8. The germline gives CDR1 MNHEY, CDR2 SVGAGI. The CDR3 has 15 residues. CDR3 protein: CASSPVRGGYNEQFF. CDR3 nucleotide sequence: TGTGCCAGCAGCCCAGTACGGGGGGGTTACAATGAGCAGTTCTTC.

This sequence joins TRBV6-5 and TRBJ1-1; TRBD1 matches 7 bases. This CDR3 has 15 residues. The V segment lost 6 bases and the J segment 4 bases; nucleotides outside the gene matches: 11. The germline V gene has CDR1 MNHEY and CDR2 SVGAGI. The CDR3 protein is CASSPLDRAGTEAFF. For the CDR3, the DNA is TGTGCCAGCAGCCCATTAGACAGGGCGGGCACTGAAGCTTTCTTT.

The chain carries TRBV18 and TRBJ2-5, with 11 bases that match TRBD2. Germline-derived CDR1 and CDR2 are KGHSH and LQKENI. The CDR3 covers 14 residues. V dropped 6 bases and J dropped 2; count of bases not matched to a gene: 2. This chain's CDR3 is CASSPSGGQETQYF. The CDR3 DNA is TGTGCCAGCTCCCCTAGCGGGGGGCAAGAGACCCAGTACTTC.